These 27 T cell receptor beta chains came from one sample sequenced in a study of T cells in Graves' hyperthyroidism and ophthalmopathy. From RNA transcripts, TCR beta CDR3 regions were amplified. First-round RT-PCR with HTBI primers amplified the TCR CDR3 region. TCRdb analysed the multiplex PCR reads with MiXCR anew, one entry per CDR3 protein. The table lists around 620,000 distinct CDR3 sequences, 15% to 20% of them singletons. The sample consisted of blood. The receptors come from a woman younger than 45 with Graves' hyperthyroidism.

This clonotype was seen a handful of times. The chain recombines TRBV10-3 with TRBJ1-1; 8 bases are shared with TRBD1. The J segment lost 0 bases and the V segment lost 11 bases, leaving 11 bases of the junction unmatched. The CDR3 totals 15 residues. Germline V CDR1 and CDR2: ENHRY, SYGVKD. For the CDR3, the DNA is TGTGCCGTCCAATCACAGGGGGTCTTGAACACTGAAGCTTTCTTT. Translating gives CAVQSQGVLNTEAFF.

The CDR3 DNA is TGTGCCAGCACCAAACCCCCAAACAGGGGGCGGACTGAAGCTTTCTTT. This encodes CASTKPPNRGRTEAFF. The chain recombines TRBV5-6 with TRBJ1-1, with TRBD1 matching over 9 bases. Germline values: CDR1 SGHDT, CDR2 YYEEEE. The CDR3 contains 16 residues. V was pared by 6 bases and J by 5 bases, with 14 bases of the junction left unmatched.

This clonotype was detected only a few times. V and J are TRBV7-2 and TRBJ2-7; 9 bases align to TRBD2. Unmatched junction bases numbered 4, after V lost 1 base and J lost 3 bases. The germline CDR1 and CDR2 sequences are SGHTA and FQGNSA. The CDR3 totals 15 residues. CDR3 amino acids: CASSLEVAGDYEQYF. The CDR3 DNA is TGTGCCAGCAGCTTAGAGGTAGCGGGAGACTACGAGCAGTACTTC.

The V and J genes are TRBV20-1 and TRBJ2-2; 7 bases are a match to TRBD1. V lost 3 bases to trimming and J lost 6 bases; unmatched junction nucleotides: 7. This CDR3 region has 14 residues. CDR1 is DFQATT, CDR2 SNEGSKA, per germline (reference sequence). The CDR3 is CSASGRGYSGELFF. CDR3 DNA: TGCAGTGCTAGTGGCAGGGGGTATTCCGGGGAGCTGTTTTTT.

This clonotype has a handful of counts. A read error is possible here, since a much larger clone lies one base away. V gene TRBV7-3 combines with J gene TRBJ2-1; the D is unclear. Trimming took 5 bases from V and 5 from J, leaving 10 bases between them. This CDR3 contains 13 residues. CDR1 is SGHTA and CDR2 is FQGTGA in the germline V gene. CDR3 loop: CASSTELNNEQFF. The CDR3 DNA reads TGTGCCAGCAGCACGGAACTAAACAATGAGCAGTTCTTC.

The sample holds many counts of this clonotype. The chain carries TRBV15 and TRBJ2-3; D unclear. The CDR3 is 13 residues long. Germline V lookup: CDR1 LNHNV, CDR2 YYDKDF (reference sequence). V shed 1 base and J shed 2 bases, with 4 bases lying between them. CDR3 loop: CATSRATTDTQYF. The CDR3, as DNA: TGTGCCACCAGCAGAGCTACCACAGATACGCAGTATTTT. The entire variable domain, with the rest obtained from reference TRBV15 and TRBJ2-3, is as follows: DAMVIQNPRYQVTQFGKPVTLSCSQTLNHNVMYWYQQKSSQAPKLLFHYYDKDFNNEADTPDNFQSRRPNTSFCFLDIRSPGLGDTAMYLCATSRATTDTQYFGPGTRLTVL.

The chain carries TRBV11-2 and TRBJ1-2; 7 bases line up with TRBD1. V gave up 4 bases and J gave up 4 bases; unmatched junction bases: 6. The CDR3 has 14 amino acids. Per germline, CDR1 SGHAT and CDR2 FQNNGV. The CDR3 protein is CASSSIQGSYGYTF. CDR3 nucleotides: TGTGCCAGCAGCTCCATACAGGGGTCCTATGGCTACACCTTC.

The chain couples TRBV28 to TRBJ1-5, with 7 nucleotides matching TRBD1. Germline-derived CDR1 and CDR2 are MDHEN and SYDVKM. V lost 3 bases to trimming and J lost 5 bases; unmatched junction nucleotides: 7. The CDR3 spans 15 residues. The CDR3 loop is CASSLTTGIHQPQHF. In DNA, the CDR3 is TGTGCCAGCAGTTTGACGACAGGGATTCATCAGCCCCAGCATTTT.

This clonotype was seen only once. One end of the junction is discordant with germline, which a read error may explain. The rearrangement uses TRBV5-5 and TRBJ2-1, with TRBD2 matching 11 bases. The CDR3 is 15 residues long. In germline, CDR1 is SGHKS, CDR2 YYEKEE (reference sequence). CDR3 DNA sequence: TGCGCCAGCAGCCGGGTCGTAGCGGGAGGGAATGAGCAGTTCTTC. This gives the protein CASSRVVAGGNEQFF. The variable domain in full, with the rest retrieved from reference TRBV5-5 and TRBJ2-1, is DAGVTQSPTHLIKTRGQQVTLRCSPISGHKSVSWYQQVLGQGPQFIFQYYEKEERGRGNFPDRFSARQFPNYSSELNVNALLLGDSALYLCASSRVVAGGNEQFFGPGTRLTVL.

This clonotype came up a few times. In nucleotides, the CDR3 is TGTGCCAGCAGTCCCCAGCGGGGCGGAATCACTGAAGCTTTCTTT. It yields the protein CASSPQRGGITEAFF. The gene calls are TRBV6-1 and TRBJ1-1, with D possibly matching TRBD1 (5 bases). Germline V gene data show CDR1 as MNHNS and CDR2 as SASEGT. CDR3 length: 15 amino acids. V lost 5 bases to trimming and J lost 4 bases, with 17 bases between them.

This clonotype came up many times. The chain carries TRBV30 and TRBJ2-3; maybe TRBD2 (6 bases). From germline, CDR1 is GTSNPN and CDR2 SVGIG (reference sequence). Trimming cost V 2 bases and J 0 bases, with 15 bases left between them. The CDR3 is made up of 16 amino acids. Written as DNA, the CDR3 is TGTGCCTGGAGTTACTCCACTAGCCCTAGCACAGATACGCAGTATTTT. This codes for CAWSYSTSPSTDTQYF.

This sequence joins TRBV20-1 and TRBJ2-6, with a weak D call TRBD2 (6 bases). V shed 3 bases and J shed 4 bases, with 22 bases lying between them. Germline V gene data show CDR1 as DFQATT and CDR2 as SNEGSKA (reference sequence). This CDR3 spans 18 amino acids. CDR3 DNA sequence: TGCAGTGCTAGTTCTCCTAGCGTGTGGTCTCTCGGGGCCAACGTCCTGACTTTC. Its translation: CSASSPSVWSLGANVLTF.

As regards this clonotype: A clone one base away is much larger, so this may be a read error. The chain links TRBV6-1 to TRBJ2-3; tentatively, D is TRBD1 (6 bases). Germline V gene data show CDR1 as MNHNS and CDR2 as SASEGT. The CDR3 runs 15 residues. CDR3 bases: TGTGCCAGCAGTCCGCAGGGGAAGAGGACAGATACGCGGTATTTT. As protein: CASSPQGKRTDTRYF.

This sequence joins TRBV5-1 and TRBJ1-1, with 10 bases that match TRBD1. The length of the CDR3 is 15 residues. CDR1 is SGHRS and CDR2 is YFSETQ in the germline V gene. The J segment lost 6 bases and the V segment lost 4 bases, leaving 9 bases of the junction unmatched. The CDR3 DNA is TGCGCCAGCAGCCAAGAGGGGGACAGGGGATCTGAAGCTTTCTTT. It translates to CASSQEGDRGSEAFF.

The chain combines TRBV20-1 with TRBJ2-3; TRBD2 might be the D (6 bases). The CDR3 extends over 13 amino acids. V lost 0 bases to trimming and J lost 14 bases, with 18 bases between them. Germline lookup yields CDR1 DFQATT and CDR2 SNEGSKA (reference sequence). The CDR3 here is CSARETPTGVWYF. CDR3 nucleotide sequence: TGCAGTGCTAGAGAGACCCCAACGGGAGTGTGGTATTTT.

This clonotype was seen more than once but under ten times. This chain uses TRBV7-9 with TRBJ2-1; TRBD2 agrees at 9 bases. Unmatched junction bases numbered 12, after V lost 3 bases and J lost 6 bases. Looked up from germline, CDR1 is SEHNR and CDR2 is FQNEAQ (reference sequence). This CDR3 spans 17 amino acids. CDR3 protein: CASSFRLAGLLGNEQFF. CDR3 nucleotide sequence: TGTGCCAGCAGCTTTCGGCTAGCGGGACTTTTGGGCAATGAGCAGTTCTTC.

This clonotype came up many times. This chain links TRBV11-3 with TRBJ2-1, with 10 bases aligning to TRBD2. V was pared by 1 base and J by 8 bases, with 8 bases of the junction left unmatched. CDR3 length: 16 amino acids. The germline CDR1 and CDR2 sequences are SGHNT and YENEEA. The CDR3 reads CASSLVLAGDGYEQFF. CDR3 bases: TGTGCCAGCAGCTTAGTTCTAGCGGGAGATGGCTATGAGCAGTTCTTC.

This clonotype was found many times. V and J are TRBV7-9 and TRBJ2-5, with D possibly TRBD1 on 6 matching bases. CDR3 length: 16 residues. V was trimmed by 1 base and J by 2 bases, leaving 14 bases between them. From germline, CDR1 is SEHNR and CDR2 FQNEAQ (reference sequence). CDR3 sequence (DNA): TGTGCCAGCAGCTTAGATGGGGGCGGACTTCAAGAGACCCAGTACTTC. Protein product: CASSLDGGGLQETQYF.

This clonotype was detected ten times or more. V usage is TRBV5-1 and J usage is TRBJ2-1, with D unclear. The CDR3 is 15 amino acids. Deletions cut 0 bases from V and 2 bases from J, with 9 bases between. CDR1 is SGHRS, CDR2 YFSETQ, per germline. The CDR3 loop reads CASSLEGSPYNEQFF. The CDR3 nucleotides read TGCGCCAGCAGCTTGGAGGGTTCCCCCTACAATGAGCAGTTCTTC. Filled out from reference TRBV5-1 and TRBJ2-1, the complete variable domain reads KAGVTQTPRYLIKTRGQQVTLSCSPISGHRSVSWYQQTPGQGLQFLFEYFSETQRNKGNFPGRFSGRQFSNSRSEMNVSTLELGDSALYLCASSLEGSPYNEQFFGPGTRLTVL.

This clonotype occurred a few times. One end of the junction is discordant with germline, which a read error may explain. The chain couples TRBV20-1 to TRBJ1-3, with D unclear. CDR1 DFQATT and CDR2 SNEGSKA come from the germline V gene (reference sequence). The CDR3 sequence is 14 residues long. This CDR3 reads CSARDPRSGNTTYF. CDR3 DNA sequence: TGCAGTGCTAGAGACCCCCGATCTGGAAACACCACATATTTT.

The rearrangement uses TRBV20-1 and TRBJ1-5, with D tentatively TRBD1 (5 bases). CDR3 length: 15 amino acids. Trimming left V 6 bases short and J 1 base short, with 16 bases between. Germline V CDR1 and CDR2: DFQATT, SNEGSKA (reference sequence). The CDR3 loop is CSARTRDASNQPQHF. In nucleotides, the CDR3 is TGCAGTGCCCGGACCCGGGACGCCAGCAATCAGCCCCAGCATTTT.

This clonotype was observed at least ten times. The chain uses TRBV28 and TRBJ2-5, with D perhaps matching TRBD1 (5 bases). This CDR3 is built from 14 residues. V was cut by 6 bases and J by 2 bases, with 13 bases left in between. In germline, CDR1 is MDHEN, CDR2 SYDVKM. The CDR3, as DNA: TGTGCCAGCAGCGCTGGACATGGACAAGAGACCCAGTACTTC. This encodes CASSAGHGQETQYF.

This clonotype was seen more than once but under ten times. The V gene is TRBV6-1, the J gene TRBJ1-1; 8 bases are a match to TRBD1. CDR1 is MNHNS and CDR2 is SASEGT in the germline V gene. This CDR3 region has 15 residues. The ends lost 1 base at V and 4 bases at J; junction bases unmatched: 5. The CDR3 loop reads CASSEDTGGSTEAFF. The CDR3 DNA sequence: TGTGCCAGCAGTGAAGATACAGGGGGGAGCACTGAAGCTTTCTTT.

The rearrangement links TRBV29-1 to TRBJ2-1; D gene unclear. V shed 7 bases and J shed 4 bases, with 11 bases lying between them. The length of the CDR3 is 12 residues. Per the germline V gene, CDR1 is SQVTM and CDR2 is ANQGSEA. Written as DNA, the CDR3 is TGCAGCGGAACGGTTGGTTACAATGAGCAGTTCTTC. Amino acid sequence: CSGTVGYNEQFF.

This clonotype was detected a few times. This sequence joins TRBV28 and TRBJ2-7; D is undetermined. With 1 base removed from V and 0 bases from J, the gap between germline ends came to 7 bases. Germline CDR1 and CDR2: MDHEN and SYDVKM. This CDR3 is built from 14 residues. The DNA for the CDR3 is TGTGCCAGCAGTTTATCCGTGAGCTCCTACGAGCAGTACTTC. It is translated as CASSLSVSSYEQYF.

This clonotype was counted many times. The chain recombines TRBV2 with TRBJ1-1; a possible D gene is TRBD1 (5 bases). The CDR3 extends over 13 amino acids. V was shortened by 8 bases and J by 5 bases, with 15 bases between the two germline ends. Germline V gene lookup returns CDR1 SNHLY and CDR2 FYNNEI. The CDR3 is CASHPLGRTEAFF. The CDR3 coding sequence is TGTGCCAGCCACCCCCTGGGGCGGACTGAAGCTTTCTTT.

This clonotype was observed at least ten times. The V call is TRBV11-3, the J call TRBJ2-5; perhaps TRBD2 as D (6 bases). The germline gives CDR1 SGHNT, CDR2 YENEEA. The CDR3 is 15 residues long. Trimming cost V 5 bases and J 4 bases, with 17 bases left between them. CDR3 in DNA: TGTGCCAGCAGCCCCTCCGGCGGGACTTTAGAGACCCAGTACTTC. Amino acids: CASSPSGGTLETQYF.